The 22 T cell receptor beta chains below were found in one sample sequenced in a study of radiotherapy plus CTLA-4 blockade in lung cancer. Sequencing used immunoSEQ multiplex PCR; TCRdb keeps in-frame clones, though not all of them. This table holds approximately 28,000 clones, less than 80% found once. The sequencing here drew on peripheral blood, taken from a patient treated with radiotherapy plus ipilimumab. The source is a human donor with non-small cell lung cancer who had stable disease on radiotherapy plus ipilimumab.

The rearrangement joins TRBV5-6 to TRBJ2-7; 10 positions agree with TRBD2. V lost 5 bases and J lost 3; bases outside the gene matches: 5. This CDR3 has 14 amino acids. Per germline, CDR1 SGHDT and CDR2 YYEEEE. CDR3 amino acids: CASRKRGGIYEQYF. Written as DNA, the CDR3 is TGTGCCAGCAGAAAGCGGGGGGGCATCTACGAGCAGTACTTC.

This clone has just one count. The chain combines TRBV6-6 with TRBJ1-5, with 7 bases identical to TRBD1. V lost 0 bases, J lost 7 bases, and 9 bases stayed unmatched. CDR3 length equals 16 residues. CDR1 and CDR2 from the germline V gene are MNHNY and SVGAGI (reference sequence). DNA for the CDR3: TGTGCCAGCAGTTACTCCGGGACAGTCGGCGAACAGCCCCAGCATTTT. This codes for CASSYSGTVGEQPQHF.

This clone was seen a handful of times. The chain couples TRBV7-9 to TRBJ2-2, with D perhaps matching TRBD1 (6 bases). Germline V CDR1 and CDR2: SEHNR, FQNEAQ (reference sequence). The CDR3 consists of 19 residues. Trimming shortened V by 4 bases and J by 2 bases, and 23 bases separated the two germline ends. CDR3 coding DNA: TGTGCCAGCAGCTCTACACTCGACAGGATTGAAGCCAACACCGGGGAGCTGTTTTTT. Encoded protein: CASSSTLDRIEANTGELFF.

This clone appeared a single time. The rearrangement joins TRBV28 to TRBJ1-6, with a possible D match to TRBD1 (5 bases). V lost 4 bases and J 0 bases, leaving 10 bases between the germline ends. The length of the CDR3 is 16 residues. Germline V gene data show CDR1 as MDHEN and CDR2 as SYDVKM. The CDR3 region is CASSSQVSSYNSPLHF. DNA of the CDR3: TGTGCCAGCAGTTCACAGGTCAGCTCCTATAATTCACCCCTCCACTTT.

J is TRBJ2-3 and V is TRBV7-7, with D tentatively TRBD1 (6 bases). This CDR3 contains 15 residues. Germline CDR1 and CDR2: SSHAT and FNYEAQ (reference sequence). Deletions cut 5 bases from V and 1 base from J, with 13 bases between. The CDR3 loop is CASSPSPGGTDTQYF. DNA for the CDR3: TGTGCCAGCAGCCCTAGCCCAGGGGGCACAGATACGCAGTATTTT. The variable domain in full, with the rest retrieved from reference TRBV7-7 and TRBJ2-3, is GAGVSQSPRYKVTKRGQDVTLRCDPISSHATLYWYQQALGQGPEFLTYFNYEAQPDKSGLPSDRFSAERPEGSISTLTIQRTEQRDSAMYRCASSPSPGGTDTQYFGPGTRLTVL.

This chain connects TRBV18 to TRBJ2-5; a weak D match, TRBD1 (6 bases). CDR3 length: 14 amino acids. Between the trimmed V and J ends, which lost 3 bases and 3 bases, there was a span of 11 bases. CDR1 and CDR2 (germline): KGHSH, LQKENI. The CDR3 loop is CASSPGTKKETQYF. For the CDR3, the DNA is TGTGCCAGCTCACCCGGGACAAAAAAAGAGACCCAGTACTTC.

This clone occurred a few times. V usage is TRBV4-2 and J usage is TRBJ1-1, with a weak D call TRBD1 (6 bases). There are 15 residues in the CDR3. V lost 5 bases and J 1 base, leaving 14 bases between the germline ends. Germline V gene data show CDR1 as LGHNA and CDR2 as YNFKEQ. CDR3 loop: CASSGSGTSNTEAFF. CDR3 nucleotide sequence: TGTGCCAGCAGCGGATCCGGGACATCGAACACTGAAGCTTTCTTT.

The V and J genes are TRBV29-1 and TRBJ2-3, with 14 bases aligning to TRBD2. V gave up 7 bases and J gave up 5 bases; unmatched junction bases: 5. Germline CDR1 SQVTM, CDR2 ANQGSEA. The length of the CDR3 is 14 residues. CDR3 residues: CSAGTSGGKDTQYF. The CDR3, as DNA: TGCAGCGCTGGGACTAGCGGGGGAAAAGATACGCAGTATTTT.

The chain joins TRBV18 to TRBJ1-5; 9 bases are a match to TRBD1. Per germline, CDR1 KGHSH and CDR2 LQKENI. Trimming removed 3 bases from V and 3 bases from J; junction bases left unmatched: 3. The CDR3 covers 15 residues. CDR3 amino acids: CASSPGQGNNQPQHF. The CDR3 region has the DNA TGTGCCAGCTCACCCGGACAGGGGAACAATCAGCCCCAGCATTTT.

The J gene is TRBJ1-2, the V gene TRBV10-2; 9 bases agree with TRBD1. The germline V gene has CDR1 WSHSY and CDR2 SAAADI. The CDR3 has 16 residues. V lost 2 bases and J lost 5; bases outside the gene matches: 9. In DNA form, the CDR3 reads TGCGCCAGCAGTGAGGTTAGGGGACAGGGCCAGTATGGCTACACCTTC. It is translated as CASSEVRGQGQYGYTF.

The rearrangement uses TRBV7-9 and TRBJ1-2; a weak D match, TRBD1 (5 bases). Trimming removed 5 bases from V and 2 bases from J, with 15 bases in between. The CDR3 covers 15 residues. CDR1 and CDR2 from the germline V gene are SEHNR and FQNEAQ (reference sequence). This CDR3 reads CASSPPHGGNYGYTF. CDR3 sequence (DNA): TGTGCCAGCAGCCCTCCCCACGGGGGAAACTATGGCTACACCTTC. Drawing the rest from reference TRBV7-9 and TRBJ1-2, the complete variable domain is DTGVSQNPRHKITKRGQNVTFRCDPISEHNRLYWYRQTLGQGPEFLTYFQNEAQLEKSRLLSDRFSAERPKGSFSTLEIQRTEQGDSAMYLCASSPPHGGNYGYTFGSGTRLTVV.

V is TRBV13 and J is TRBJ2-7, with TRBD2 identical over 7 bases. This CDR3 is built from 15 residues. Trimming took 0 bases from V and 4 from J; bases not matched to a gene: 6. The germline gives CDR1 PRHDT, CDR2 FYEKMQ (reference sequence). CDR3 loop: CASSLGRGRGYEQYV. The DNA of the CDR3 is TGTGCCAGCAGCTTAGGCCGGGGGAGGGGATACGAGCAGTACGTC.

V usage is TRBV2 and J usage is TRBJ2-1; TRBD2 matches at 9 bases. Losses at the gene ends were 8 bases for V and 8 bases for J; bases not matched to a gene: 10. CDR1 and CDR2 (germline): SNHLY, FYNNEI. The CDR3 sequence is 14 residues long. The CDR3 bases are TGTGCCAGCTGGGTAGCGGGGGCCGGGCATGAGCAGTTCTTC. Translation gives CASWVAGAGHEQFF.

The rearrangement joins TRBV19 to TRBJ1-1; 9 positions agree with TRBD1. The CDR3 totals 15 residues. The V gene end was trimmed by 3 bases and the J gene end by 1 base; junction bases not matched to a gene: 3. Per germline, CDR1 LNHDA and CDR2 SQIVND (reference sequence). The CDR3 sequence: CASSMDRGGNTEAFF. The CDR3 nucleotides are TGTGCCAGTAGTATGGACAGGGGAGGGAACACTGAAGCTTTCTTT.

J is TRBJ1-2 and V is TRBV27; 10 bases fit TRBD1. With V trimmed by 5 bases and J by 8 bases, 8 bases remained unmatched. Germline values: CDR1 MNHEY, CDR2 SMNVEV (reference sequence). This CDR3 region has 14 residues. As DNA, the CDR3 is TGTGCCAGCAGTCCAACAGGGACAGGGGAAGGCTACACCTTC. Residues: CASSPTGTGEGYTF.

This chain uses TRBV6-1 with TRBJ1-2; the match to TRBD1 covers 8 bases. CDR1 is MNHNS, CDR2 SASEGT, per germline. The CDR3 runs 13 residues. Unmatched junction bases numbered 5, after V lost 3 bases and J lost 8 bases. The CDR3 sequence: CASSDPQGGGYTF. CDR3 nucleotide sequence: TGTGCCAGCAGTGACCCACAGGGGGGGGGCTACACCTTC.

CDR3 sequence: CASRCQVATLHHNSPLHF. DNA for the CDR3: TGTGCCAGCAGATGCCAAGTAGCTACACTACATCATAATTCACCCCTCCACTTT. The chain has TRBV21-1 and TRBJ1-6. TRBV21-1 is shown as a pseudogene. This CDR3 region has 18 residues.

This clone was detected only once. The chain is built from TRBV2 and TRBJ1-3; D is ambiguous. Germline V gene sequence: CDR1 SNHLY, CDR2 FYNNEI. The CDR3 has 15 amino acids. V was cut by 6 bases and J by 2 bases, with 14 bases left in between. The CDR3 DNA reads as TGTGCCAGCAGATTTGATCGAGGACCTGGAAACACCATATATTTT. Translating gives CASRFDRGPGNTIYF.

The rearrangement uses TRBV19 and TRBJ2-7; D might be TRBD1 (5 bases). Per germline, CDR1 LNHDA and CDR2 SQIVND (reference sequence). The CDR3 contains 12 residues. V dropped 10 bases and J dropped 2 bases, with 12 bases sitting between them. CDR3 nucleotide sequence: TGTGCCACCTCAGACAGAGCCTACGAGCAGTACTTC. It yields the protein CATSDRAYEQYF.

This clone has just a few counts. The genes are TRBV7-3 and TRBJ1-1; 10 bases line up with TRBD1. Trimming removed 5 bases from V and 4 bases from J; junction bases left unmatched: 7. This CDR3 comprises 15 residues. Per germline, CDR1 SGHTA and CDR2 FQGTGA. CDR3 region: CASSKTGGPGTEAFF. Here the CDR3 DNA reads TGTGCCAGCAGCAAGACAGGGGGCCCCGGCACTGAAGCTTTCTTT. Variable domain in full (rest from reference TRBV7-3 and TRBJ1-1): GAGVSQTPSNKVTEKGKYVELRCDPISGHTALYWYRQSLGQGPEFLIYFQGTGAADDSGLPNDRFFAVRPEGSVSTLKIQRTERGDSAVYLCASSKTGGPGTEAFFGQGTRLTVV.

This chain links TRBV27 with TRBJ2-7; possible D gene TRBD1, 5 bases. Germline V CDR1 and CDR2: MNHEY, SMNVEV (reference sequence). This CDR3 is 12 amino acids long. V lost 8 bases to trimming and J lost 3 bases, with 11 bases between them. CDR3 nucleotide sequence: TGTGCCAGCTCCCGTAGGGGCTACGAGCAGTACTTC. It yields the protein CASSRRGYEQYF.

The chain joins TRBV19 to TRBJ1-2; a weak D match, TRBD1 (6 bases). Trimming removed 0 bases from V and 4 bases from J, with 9 bases in between. CDR1 is LNHDA, CDR2 SQIVND, per germline (reference sequence). The CDR3 is 14 amino acids. For the CDR3, the DNA is TGTGCCAGTAGTATAGATGGGGGGCTCTATGGCTACACCTTC. Its translation is CASSIDGGLYGYTF. Full variable domain (missing parts from reference TRBV19 and TRBJ1-2): DGGITQSPKYLFRKEGQNVTLSCEQNLNHDAMYWYRQDPGQGLRLIYYSQIVNDFQKGDIAEGYSVSREKKESFPLTVTSAQKNPTAFYLCASSIDGGLYGYTFGSGTRLTVV.